This T cell receptor (beta chain) derives from a study of CD8 T cells in ankylosing spondylitis. Findings of the study overall: Under 10 highly homologous variants formed a TCR beta motif that appeared characteristic of ankylosing spondylitis blood. Disease-linked clones, CD8+, were relatively rare in peripheral blood. Earlier work had already found some motif variants in reactive arthritis synovial fluid and blood.

Germline V gene data show CDR1 as MNHEY and CDR2 as SVGAGI. The CDR3 covers 13 residues. V was pared by 0 bases and J by 5 bases, with 7 bases between. This clonotype has at least ten counts. Its antigen remains unidentified. Quantitative 5'-RACE with molecular barcodes produced the TCR beta libraries. TCRdb re-analysed the 5' RACE reads in MiXCR, keeping a single row per CDR3 protein. The sample yields about 69,000 distinct CDR3 sequences, about 5.2% seen once. The source material was blood, either unsorted or a sorted T cell fraction (not recorded which). This chain joins TRBV6-5 and TRBJ2-5; D is uncertain. The sequence derives from a male donor with ankylosing spondylitis or in good health (not recorded which). CDR3 DNA: TGTGCCAGCAGTTACTCCTCATTGGAGACCCAGTACTTC. It codes for CASSYSSLETQYF.